This T cell receptor beta chain was captured by sequencing in a study of blood T cell repertoires in COVID-19. Turning to the study itself: The United States, Italy and Spain supplied acute and convalescent COVID-19 samples. T cells, B-cell-depleted T cells, or PBMCs supplied cDNA or gDNA.

Original processing notes: It was from reference gene primer amplification that nucleated cell counts were estimated. Generated by immunoSEQ multiplex PCR, the TCRdb table keeps only in-frame clones and is missing some. From that table come the V and J calls and clone size; the DNA was used to work out D and trimming. In the table there are fewer than 60,000 clones, around four fifths of which are singletons. Germline CDR1 reads MDHEN; CDR2 reads SYDVKM. The CDR3 sequence is 15 residues long. Trimming took 3 bases from V and 1 from J, leaving 12 bases between them. The chain links TRBV28 to TRBJ1-1; a possible D gene is TRBD1 (5 bases). The sample taken for sequencing was peripheral blood. The clonotype comes from a woman older than 75 with acute or convalescent COVID-19. The CDR3 sequence: CASSFGGAANTEAFF. The CDR3 DNA follows: TGTGCCAGCAGTTTTGGCGGGGCAGCGAACACTGAAGCTTTCTTT.